This TCR beta chain was retrieved from a study of T cell responses to AZD1222 COVID-19 vaccine. Comments on this clone: Its antigen is as yet unknown.

Broader study findings: The sample set comprised mostly white British donors with more females, and clonal diversity was possibly underestimated. Seropositive at baseline were only a handful of AZD1222 recipients.

The CDR3 is made up of 13 amino acids. V lost 3 bases and J lost 3, with 12 bases in between. Germline V gene sequence: CDR1 DFQATT, CDR2 SNEGSKA (reference sequence). Generated by immunoSEQ multiplex PCR, the TCRdb table keeps only in-frame clones and is missing some. The repertoire has approximately 190,000 clones, approximately 90% of them found once; the top ten carry 0.95% to 1%. This rearrangement joins TRBV20-1 to TRBJ2-7, with D perhaps matching TRBD2 (6 bases). The sequencing used peripheral blood, collected on day 0 of AZD1222 vaccination. The origin of this receptor is an adult in good health. The CDR3 spells CSASLSGVYEQYF. CDR3 DNA sequence: TGCAGTGCTAGTCTCTCGGGAGTCTACGAGCAGTACTTC.